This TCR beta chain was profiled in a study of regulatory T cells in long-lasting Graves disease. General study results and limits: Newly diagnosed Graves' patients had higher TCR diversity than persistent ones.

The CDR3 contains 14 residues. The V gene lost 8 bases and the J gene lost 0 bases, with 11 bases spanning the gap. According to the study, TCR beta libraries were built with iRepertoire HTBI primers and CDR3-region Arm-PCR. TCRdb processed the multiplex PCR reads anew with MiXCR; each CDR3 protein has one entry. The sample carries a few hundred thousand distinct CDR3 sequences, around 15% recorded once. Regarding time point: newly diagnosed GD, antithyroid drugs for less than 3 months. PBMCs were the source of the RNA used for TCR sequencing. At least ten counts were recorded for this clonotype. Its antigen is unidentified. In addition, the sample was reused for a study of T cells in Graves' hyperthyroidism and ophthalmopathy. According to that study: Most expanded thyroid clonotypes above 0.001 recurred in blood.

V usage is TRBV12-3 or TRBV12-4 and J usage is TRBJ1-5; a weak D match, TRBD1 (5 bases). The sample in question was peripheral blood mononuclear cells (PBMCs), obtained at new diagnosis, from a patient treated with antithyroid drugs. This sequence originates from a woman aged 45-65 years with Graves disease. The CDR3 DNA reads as TGTGCCAGCGGTGCGAGGGGTAGCAATCAGCCCCAGCATTTT. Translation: CASGARGSNQPQHF.